This T cell receptor (beta chain) comes out of a study of T cell repertoires in aging, cancer and after chemotherapy. Germline V gene lookup returns CDR1 MNHEY and CDR2 SVGAGI. Trimming left V 2 bases short and J 1 base short, with 7 bases between. CDR3 size: 14 residues. As regards this clonotype: The target antigen is unknown.

TCR beta rearrangements were amplified from peripheral blood genomic DNA. Whole-study findings and limits: Untreated cancer patients had significantly lower blood TCR diversity than age-matched healthy donors.

Multiplex touch-down PCR with TRB-A/B primers amplified rearranged V-D-J TRB sequences. TCRdb passed the multiplex PCR reads through MiXCR, listing each CDR3 protein once. The sample has 1,300 to 1,500 distinct CDR3 sequences; 55% to 70% are singletons. Sequenced sample: blood. This TCR derives from a human donor with a blood cancer. The rearrangement links TRBV6-5 to TRBJ2-3; D ambiguous. The CDR3 nucleotides read TGTGCCAGCAGTTACCCGGGCGGCACAGATACGCAGTATTTT. This sequence encodes CASSYPGGTDTQYF.